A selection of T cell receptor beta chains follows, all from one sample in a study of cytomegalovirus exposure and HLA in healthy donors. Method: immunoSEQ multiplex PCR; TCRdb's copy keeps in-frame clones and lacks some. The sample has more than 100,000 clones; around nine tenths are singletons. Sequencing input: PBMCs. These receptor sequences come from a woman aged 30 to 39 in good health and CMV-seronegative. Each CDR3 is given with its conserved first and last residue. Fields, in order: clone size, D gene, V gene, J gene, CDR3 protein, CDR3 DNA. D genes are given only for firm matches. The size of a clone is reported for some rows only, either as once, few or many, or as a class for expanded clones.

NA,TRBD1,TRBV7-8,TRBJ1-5,CASSPGQGIRSNQPQHF,TGTGCCAGCAGCCCCGGACAGGGGATTAGGAGCAATCAGCCCCAGCATTTT
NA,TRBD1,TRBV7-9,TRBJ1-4,CASSGETGFRGNEKLFF,TGTGCCAGCAGCGGAGAGACAGGGTTTCGCGGTAATGAAAAACTGTTTTTT
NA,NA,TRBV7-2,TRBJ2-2,CASSLASAPTGELFF,TGTGCCAGCAGCTTAGCTAGCGCGCCGACCGGGGAGCTGTTTTTT
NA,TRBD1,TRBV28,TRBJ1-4,CASSFGGAGGQEKLFF,TGTGCCAGCAGTTTCGGTGGGGCAGGGGGGCAAGAAAAACTGTTTTTT
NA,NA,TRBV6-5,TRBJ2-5,CASRTGQETQYF,TGTGCCAGCAGGACAGGCCAAGAGACCCAGTACTTC
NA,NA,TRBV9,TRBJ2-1,CASSVDSLNEQFF,TGTGCCAGCAGCGTAGACAGCCTGAATGAGCAGTTCTTC
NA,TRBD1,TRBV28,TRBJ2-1,CASRSAGQVSYNEQFF,TGTGCCAGCAGATCAGCCGGACAGGTGTCCTACAATGAGCAGTTCTTC
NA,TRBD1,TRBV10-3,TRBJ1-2,CAISESTGRTLYGYTF,TGTGCCATCAGTGAGTCGACAGGGAGGACTCTCTATGGCTACACCTTC
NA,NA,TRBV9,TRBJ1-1,CASSEGGITEAFF,TGTGCCAGCAGCGAGGGAGGAATCACTGAAGCTTTCTTT
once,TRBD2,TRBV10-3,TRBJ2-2,CAISGGLAGGTNTGELFF,TGTGCCATCAGTGGGGGACTAGCGGGAGGGACGAACACCGGGGAGCTGTTTTTT
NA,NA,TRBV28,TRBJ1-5,CASSFGGNQPQHF,TGTGCCAGCAGTTTCGGGGGCAATCAGCCCCAGCATTTT
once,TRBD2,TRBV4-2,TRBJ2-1,CASSQERWTSGRSREQFF,TGTGCCAGCAGCCAAGAGAGATGGACTAGCGGACGTTCCCGGGAGCAGTTCTTC
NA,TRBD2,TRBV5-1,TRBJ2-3,CASSLAALAGADTQYF,TGCGCCAGCAGCTTGGCCGCGCTAGCGGGAGCAGATACGCAGTATTTT
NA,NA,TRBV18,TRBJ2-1,CASSPPGIYNEQFF,TGTGCCAGCTCACCGCCGGGTATTTACAATGAGCAGTTCTTC
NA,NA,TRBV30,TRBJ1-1,CAWTEAMNTEAFF,TGTGCCTGGACAGAGGCCATGAACACTGAAGCTTTCTTT
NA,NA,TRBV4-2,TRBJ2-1,CASSQAVGSVYNEQFF,TGTGCCAGCAGCCAAGCAGTCGGTAGCGTGTACAATGAGCAGTTCTTC
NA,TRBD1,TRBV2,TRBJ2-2,CASSLGQGVVGELFF,TGTGCCAGCAGCCTAGGACAGGGGGTGGTCGGGGAGCTGTTTTTT
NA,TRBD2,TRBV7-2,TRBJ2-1,CASSWTSGIYNEQFF,TGTGCCAGCAGCTGGACTAGCGGGATCTACAATGAGCAGTTCTTC
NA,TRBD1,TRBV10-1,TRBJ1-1,CASRTGENTANTEAFF,TGCGCCAGCAGGACAGGGGAAAATACAGCAAACACTGAAGCTTTCTTT
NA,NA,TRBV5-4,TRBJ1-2,CASSLGTYGYTF,TGTGCCAGCAGCTTGGGTACTTATGGCTACACCTTC
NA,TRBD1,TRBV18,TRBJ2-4,CASSPPMGQGDIQYF,TGTGCCAGCTCACCACCCATGGGACAGGGGGACATTCAGTACTTC
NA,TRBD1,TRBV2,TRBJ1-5,CASTGGSLGSNQPQHF,TGTGCCAGCACAGGGGGCAGCTTGGGAAGCAATCAGCCCCAGCATTTT
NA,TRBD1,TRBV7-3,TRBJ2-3,CASSQTGTGYTDTQYF,TGTGCCAGCAGCCAGACCGGGACAGGGTACACAGATACGCAGTATTTT
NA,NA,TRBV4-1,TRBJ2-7,CASSQGRGAYEQYF,TGCGCCAGCAGCCAAGGCAGGGGGGCCTACGAGCAGTACTTC
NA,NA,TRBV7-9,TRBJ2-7,CASSGQIGGRTYEQYF,TGTGCCAGCAGCGGACAAATCGGGGGGCGGACCTACGAGCAGTACTTC
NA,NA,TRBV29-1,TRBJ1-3,CSAVGPGSSGNTIYF,TGCAGCGCAGTAGGACCGGGAAGCTCTGGAAACACCATATATTTT
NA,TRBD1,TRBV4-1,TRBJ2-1,CASNLRTGGNNEQFF,TGCGCCAGCAACCTCCGGACAGGGGGCAATAATGAGCAGTTCTTC
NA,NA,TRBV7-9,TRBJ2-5,CASSLNPQVFQETQYF,TGTGCCAGCAGCCTCAACCCACAGGTTTTCCAAGAGACCCAGTACTTC
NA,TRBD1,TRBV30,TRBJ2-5,CAWTMGTVPETQYF,TGTGCCTGGACCATGGGGACAGTCCCAGAGACCCAGTACTTC
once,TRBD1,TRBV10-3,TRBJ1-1,CAITDRVYTEAFF,TGTGCCATCACAGACAGGGTCTACACTGAAGCTTTCTTT
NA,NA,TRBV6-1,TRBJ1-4,CASSVPRTNEKLFF,TGTGCCAGCAGTGTACCCAGAACGAATGAAAAACTGTTTTTT
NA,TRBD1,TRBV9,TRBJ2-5,CASSVAGTGSGLQETQYF,TGTGCCAGCAGCGTAGCCGGGACAGGGTCAGGCTTACAAGAGACCCAGTACTTC
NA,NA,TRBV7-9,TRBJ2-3,CASSLSGRAHLTDTQYF,TGTGCCAGCAGCTTATCTGGTCGAGCCCACCTCACAGATACGCAGTATTTT